This T cell receptor (beta chain) was documented in a study of blood T cell repertoires in COVID-19. Overall study context: The study drew acute and convalescent COVID-19 samples from the United States, Italy and Spain.

CDR1 is DFQATT and CDR2 is SNEGSKA in the germline V gene (reference sequence). The CDR3 is 11 residues long. Deletions cut 7 bases from V and 12 bases from J, with 16 bases between. Original data processing: Counts of nucleated cells, estimated from reference gene primer amplification, were obtained. Clones were sequenced by immunoSEQ multiplex PCR, and TCRdb holds only the in-frame ones, with some missing. V, J and clone size reflect that table, while D and trimming were determined from the DNA. This sample has over 450,000 clones, with roughly 89% found just once. This TCR was sampled from a man younger than 35 with COVID-19, enrolled during active disease. V usage is TRBV20-1 and J usage is TRBJ1-5, with D tentatively TRBD1 (5 bases). Sequencing input: peripheral blood. As DNA, the CDR3 is TGCAGTGTTACGGACGGGGGTTTCCAGCATTTT. As protein: CSVTDGGFQHF.